These 20 T cell receptor beta chains share one sample of origin, sequenced in a study of cytomegalovirus exposure and HLA in healthy donors. In the PCR, 60 Vbeta and 13 Jbeta primers were used. Clones were sequenced by immunoSEQ multiplex PCR, and TCRdb holds only the in-frame ones, with some missing. The sample gives about 110,000 clones, just over 70% of which show up once; roughly 0.76% is in the top ten. The sequencing input was PBMCs. These receptors originate from a boy between 10 and 17 years old in good health and CMV-seronegative.

The chain employs TRBV30 and TRBJ1-1; TRBD1 might be the D (5 bases). V was trimmed by 4 bases and J by 1 base, leaving 19 bases between them. Germline V gene data show CDR1 as GTSNPN and CDR2 as SVGIG (reference sequence). This CDR3 has 16 amino acids. The CDR3 is CAWTSRAGRKNTEAFF. The CDR3 nucleotides are TGTGCCTGGACCTCCAGGGCAGGAAGGAAGAACACTGAAGCTTTCTTT.

The rearrangement links TRBV19 to TRBJ1-4; possibly TRBD1 for D (6 bases). The V gene's germline CDR1 is LNHDA and CDR2 SQIVND (reference sequence). V lost 6 bases, J lost 3 bases, and 11 bases lay in between. The CDR3 spans 14 residues. The CDR3: CASRGTGPNEKLFF. CDR3 sequence (DNA): TGTGCCAGTAGGGGAACAGGGCCTAATGAAAAACTGTTTTTT.

This clone was detected only a few times. The chain joins TRBV5-1 to TRBJ2-3; tentative D call: TRBD1 (5 bases). In germline, CDR1 is SGHRS, CDR2 YFSETQ. The CDR3 is 14 amino acids. V lost 0 bases and J 5 bases, leaving 10 bases between the germline ends. The DNA for the CDR3 is TGCGCCAGCAGCTTGGGTGGGGCTGGAGATACGCAGTATTTT. Encoded protein: CASSLGGAGDTQYF.

The chain joins TRBV28 to TRBJ2-7; D is ambiguous. This CDR3 has 17 residues. Germline V gene data show CDR1 as MDHEN and CDR2 as SYDVKM. V was shortened by 6 bases and J by 0 bases, with 21 bases between the two germline ends. The CDR3 DNA sequence: TGTGCCAGCAGACAAATTACAGAACTCCAAATCTCCTACGAGCAGTACTTC. This translates into CASRQITELQISYEQYF.

The chain is built from TRBV7-9 and TRBJ2-5; D ambiguous. The V and J ends lost 0 bases and 5 bases respectively, with 4 bases between them. From germline, CDR1 is SEHNR and CDR2 FQNEAQ (reference sequence). The CDR3 is 12 amino acids. CDR3 in amino acids: CASSLAGETQYF. In DNA form, the CDR3 reads TGTGCCAGCAGCTTAGCCGGGGAGACCCAGTACTTC.

The J gene is TRBJ1-1, the V gene TRBV27; no clear D gene. CDR3 length equals 15 residues. Germline CDR1 and CDR2: MNHEY and SMNVEV (reference sequence). Trimming pared 0 bases from V and 10 bases from J, leaving 18 bases between. The CDR3 DNA reads TGTGCCAGCAGTTTATCGTGGAGGCAGGAGGCGGTAGCTTTCTTT. It translates to CASSLSWRQEAVAFF.

The V and J genes are TRBV10-3 and TRBJ2-2, with 8 bases that match TRBD2. Germline V gene lookup returns CDR1 ENHRY and CDR2 SYGVKD. Trimming cost V 4 bases and J 6 bases; bases outside gene matches: 10. The CDR3 has 16 amino acids. CDR3 DNA: TGTGCCATCAGTGTTGTTAGCGGGGCGGGCGCCGGGGAGCTGTTTTTT. Protein: CAISVVSGAGAGELFF.

This clone was counted between two and nine times. J is TRBJ1-6 and V is TRBV5-4; 8 bases are a match to TRBD1. The ends lost 2 bases at V and 1 base at J; junction bases unmatched: 5. This CDR3 is 17 amino acids long. From germline, CDR1 is SGHNT and CDR2 YYREEE (reference sequence). The CDR3 sequence is CASSFIQGGSYNSPLHF. The CDR3 DNA is TGTGCCAGCAGCTTTATACAGGGGGGGTCCTATAATTCACCCCTCCACTTT.

This clone showed up just a few times. The chain employs TRBV5-1 and TRBJ1-5; D is unclear. Looked up from germline, CDR1 is SGHRS and CDR2 is YFSETQ. V was trimmed by 4 bases and J by 2 bases, leaving 19 bases between them. The CDR3 has 17 amino acids. The CDR3 loop is CASSRERPGSGNQPQHF. DNA for the CDR3: TGCGCCAGCAGCAGAGAACGCCCGGGTTCGGGCAATCAGCCCCAGCATTTT.

The gene calls are TRBV2 and TRBJ2-2, with D unclear. CDR1 SNHLY and CDR2 FYNNEI come from the germline V gene. With 4 bases removed from V and 2 bases from J, the gap between germline ends came to 8 bases. The CDR3 length is 14 residues. CDR3 loop: CASSGTANTGELFF. The CDR3 DNA sequence: TGTGCCAGCAGTGGCACAGCCAACACCGGGGAGCTGTTTTTT. The variable domain in full, completed from reference TRBV2 and TRBJ2-2, reads EPEVTQTPSHQVTQMGQEVILRCVPISNHLYFYWYRQILGQKVEFLVSFYNNEISEKSEIFDDQFSVERPDGSNFTLKIRSTKLEDSAMYFCASSGTANTGELFFGEGSRLTVL.

V is TRBV30 and J is TRBJ2-7; maybe TRBD1 (6 bases). Trimming cost V 4 bases and J 7 bases, with 17 bases left between them. The CDR3 has 13 residues. The germline V gene has CDR1 GTSNPN and CDR2 SVGIG (reference sequence). CDR3 sequence reads: CAWTPGHPAEQYF. The CDR3 DNA is TGTGCCTGGACTCCGGGACACCCGGCGGAGCAGTACTTC.

The chain uses TRBV5-1 and TRBJ2-5, with D possibly matching TRBD1 (5 bases). The V end was cut by 4 bases, the J end by 5 bases, with 15 bases between. The CDR3 length is 14 residues. Germline CDR1 reads SGHRS; CDR2 reads YFSETQ. The CDR3 loop reads CASSPTGFGETQYF. Written as DNA, the CDR3 is TGCGCCAGCAGCCCCACAGGTTTCGGGGAGACCCAGTACTTC. The complete variable domain, with remaining parts taken from reference TRBV5-1 and TRBJ2-5, reads KAGVTQTPRYLIKTRGQQVTLSCSPISGHRSVSWYQQTPGQGLQFLFEYFSETQRNKGNFPGRFSGRQFSNSRSEMNVSTLELGDSALYLCASSPTGFGETQYFGPGTRLLVL.

The V gene is TRBV2, the J gene TRBJ2-7, with TRBD2 matching over 15 bases. The CDR3 has 19 amino acids. CDR1 is SNHLY and CDR2 is FYNNEI in the germline V gene. V lost 8 bases to trimming and J lost 2 bases; unmatched junction nucleotides: 16. The CDR3 reads CASQRIWTSGRAGPYEQYF. CDR3 sequence (DNA): TGTGCCAGCCAACGAATTTGGACTAGCGGGAGGGCTGGACCCTACGAGCAGTACTTC.

The rearrangement joins TRBV5-1 to TRBJ1-1; weak D call: TRBD1 (6 bases). The germline V and J ends were trimmed by 0 bases and 2 bases, with 11 bases remaining between them. The CDR3 spans 15 residues. CDR1 SGHRS and CDR2 YFSETQ come from the germline V gene. CDR3 coding DNA: TGCGCCAGCAGCTTGGCGGGGGGGGCCAACACTGAAGCTTTCTTT. It translates to CASSLAGGANTEAFF.

The chain carries TRBV9 and TRBJ1-1; D is ambiguous. CDR1 and CDR2 from the germline V gene are SGDLS and YYNGEE. The CDR3 loop spans 13 amino acids. V gave up 3 bases and J gave up 3 bases, with 9 bases separating them. CDR3 amino acids: CASSGDTYTEAFF. CDR3 coding DNA: TGTGCCAGCAGCGGAGACACTTACACTGAAGCTTTCTTT.

This clone was observed a few times. This chain connects TRBV6-1 to TRBJ1-2; weak D call: TRBD1 (6 bases). This CDR3 is built from 12 residues. CDR1 is MNHNS, CDR2 SASEGT, per germline. Trimming pared 7 bases from V and 5 bases from J, leaving 11 bases between. CDR3 bases: TGTGCCAGCAACCCAGGGGATTATGGCTACACCTTC. The encoded protein is CASNPGDYGYTF.

This chain connects TRBV5-5 to TRBJ1-2, with a weak D call TRBD1 (5 bases). CDR3 size: 18 residues. V was cut by 1 base and J by 2 bases, with 21 bases left in between. CDR1 is SGHKS and CDR2 is YYEKEE in the germline V gene (reference sequence). The CDR3 is CASSLLSRRVEINYGYTF. The CDR3 region has the DNA TGTGCCAGCAGCTTGCTTTCGCGCAGGGTAGAAATAAACTATGGCTACACCTTC.

The chain employs TRBV7-8 and TRBJ2-7, with 8 nucleotides matching TRBD1. With 5 bases clipped from V and 0 bases from J, the junction kept 6 bases outside the gene matches. Germline assignment: CDR1 SGHVS and CDR2 FQNEAQ. The CDR3 has 15 residues. The CDR3 protein is CASSPTGAHSYEQYF. Here the CDR3 DNA reads TGTGCCAGCAGCCCGACAGGGGCCCACTCCTACGAGCAGTACTTC.

The chain uses TRBV7-3 and TRBJ2-2; D might be TRBD2 (7 bases). The CDR3 is made up of 19 amino acids. V was pared by 5 bases and J by 1 base, with 23 bases between. Germline V gene lookup returns CDR1 SGHTA and CDR2 FQGTGA. CDR3 DNA: TGTGCCAGCAGCGCCTCCGTTGCGGGGGCTCTATTGAACACCGGGGAGCTGTTTTTT. Its protein is CASSASVAGALLNTGELFF.

CDR3 bases: TGTGCCAGCAGCCATACAGGGGCCCTCTACGAGCAGTACTTC. It encodes CASSHTGALYEQYF. The gene calls are TRBV28 and TRBJ2-7, with 7 bases lining up with TRBD1. After removal of 6 bases from V and 3 bases from J, the junction contained 8 bases not matched to a gene. This CDR3 spans 14 amino acids. Germline assignment: CDR1 MDHEN and CDR2 SYDVKM. The entire variable domain, with the rest obtained from reference TRBV28 and TRBJ2-7, is as follows: DVKVTQSSRYLVKRTGEKVFLECVQDMDHENMFWYRQDPGLGLRLIYFSYDVKMKEKGDIPEGYSVSREKKERFSLILESASTNQTSMYLCASSHTGALYEQYFGPGTRLTVT.